The 5 T cell receptor beta chains below all came from one sample that was sequenced in a study of shared clonotypes between healthy human individuals. TCRdb's copy holds only in-frame clones and misses some; the assay was immunoSEQ multiplex PCR. The sample consists of some 500,000 clones, 90% to 96% of them appearing once. The sequenced sample consisted of naive CD4+ T cells sorted from blood. Subset in this sample: CD45RA+ positively selected. These receptors all stem from a woman aged 30 to 39 in good health.

In nucleotides, the CDR3 is TGTGCCAGTAGTATACGGCAGGGGGACAATCAGCCCCAGCATTTT. Its translation: CASSIRQGDNQPQHF. The gene calls are TRBV19 and TRBJ1-5; TRBD1 matches 7 bases. The junction had 4 bases not matched to a gene; V was cut back by 2 bases and J by 3 bases. The CDR3 spans 15 residues. Germline loops: CDR1 LNHDA, CDR2 SQIVND (reference sequence).

The V and J genes are TRBV29-1 and TRBJ2-3, with no clear D. The CDR3 totals 12 residues. Trimming pared 4 bases from V and 6 bases from J, leaving 11 bases between. The germline gives CDR1 SQVTM, CDR2 ANQGSEA. In nucleotides, the CDR3 is TGCAGCGTTGCCCCCCCCGGGGATACGCAGTATTTT. Protein product: CSVAPPGDTQYF.

V usage is TRBV27 and J usage is TRBJ2-3, with 7 bases lining up with TRBD2. The J segment lost 2 bases and the V segment lost 11 bases, leaving 4 bases of the junction unmatched. The CDR3 runs to 12 residues. Looked up from germline, CDR1 is MNHEY and CDR2 is SMNVEV (reference sequence). CDR3 nucleotide sequence: TGTGCCTGGGAGGGGCCCACAGATACGCAGTATTTT. This gives the protein CAWEGPTDTQYF.

This chain joins TRBV6-6 and TRBJ1-4; a weak D match, TRBD1 (6 bases). CDR1 and CDR2 (germline): MNHNY, SVGAGI (reference sequence). The CDR3 contains 15 residues. V was trimmed by 2 bases and J by 7 bases, leaving 14 bases between them. The chain's CDR3 is CASSYKQGIAEKLFF. The DNA of the CDR3 is TGTGCCAGCAGTTACAAGCAGGGGATAGCTGAAAAACTGTTTTTT.

This clone appeared once. The V and J genes are TRBV29-1 and TRBJ2-5; 10 nucleotides align to TRBD2. The trim removed 6 bases at V and 5 bases at J, leaving 9 bases unmatched. CDR1 and CDR2 (germline): SQVTM, ANQGSEA. The CDR3 is 14 residues long. This chain's CDR3 is CSVALLAGRETQYF. DNA of the CDR3: TGCAGCGTAGCCCTACTAGCGGGACGGGAGACCCAGTACTTC.